The T cell receptor (beta chain) described here comes from a study of CD8+ T cells in alopecia areata. Study conclusions and caveats: In patients, TCRs were shared less clearly than in mice, and HLA may possibly be involved. Researchers report lesional scalp, most notably alopecia totalis/universalis, outstripped normal scalp in clonality.

The CDR3 loop spans 13 amino acids. The ends were cut back, 7 bases at V and 4 bases at J, with 13 bases in the middle. CDR1 is MDHEN and CDR2 is SYDVKM in the germline V gene. Investigators isolated RNA and reverse transcribed it into cDNA to act as the sequencing template. This table comes from immunoSEQ multiplex PCR, and its TCRdb copy is limited to in-frame clones, with some not included. The data contain 130,000 or so clones, around 50% of them singletons. Samples from alopecia areata patients were lesional scalp punch biopsies and peripheral blood. This clone turned up a few times. The antigen remains unidentified.

The V and J genes are TRBV28 and TRBJ2-5; D may be TRBD2 (5 bases). The sequence was collected from a human donor with alopecia areata. Sequenced: NKG2D-low CD8+ T cells sorted from blood. CDR3 bases: TGTGCCAGCACCCTCGGGGAAGGAGAGACCCAGTACTTC. This gives the protein CASTLGEGETQYF.